What follows are 4 T cell receptor beta chains derived from one specimen sequenced in a study of cytomegalovirus exposure and HLA in healthy donors. Vbeta (60) and Jbeta (13) primers were used in the PCR. Assay used: immunoSEQ multiplex PCR; TCRdb lists only in-frame clones, some missing. The table records over 150,000 clones, over 60% of them present only once. Sequenced material: PBMCs. The receptor set was obtained from a woman in her thirties or forties in good health and CMV-seronegative.

The chain employs TRBV28 and TRBJ2-7; 9 bases map to TRBD2. The CDR3 has 16 residues. Germline V gene data show CDR1 as MDHEN and CDR2 as SYDVKM. V shed 3 bases, J shed 5 bases, and the junction held 11 bases outside the gene matches. The CDR3 sequence: CASSFETASGKNEQYF. CDR3 nucleotides: TGTGCCAGCAGTTTTGAAACGGCTAGCGGGAAGAACGAGCAGTACTTC.

The gene calls are TRBV9 and TRBJ2-7, with a weak D call TRBD1 (5 bases). The V end was cut by 0 bases, the J end by 6 bases, with 22 bases between. The CDR3 contains 17 residues. Germline V lookup: CDR1 SGDLS, CDR2 YYNGEE. CDR3 bases: TGTGCCAGCAGCGTAGCTTTGAGCGAAGGTAGGGGCCGCGAGCAGTACTTC. Protein: CASSVALSEGRGREQYF.

The CDR3 loop reads CASSLELNNEQFF. In DNA, the CDR3 is TGTGCCAGCAGCTTAGAGCTCAACAATGAGCAGTTCTTC. This sequence joins TRBV7-2 and TRBJ2-1; D is uncertain. Trimming stripped 1 base from V and 5 bases from J, with 6 bases between. CDR1 is SGHTA and CDR2 is FQGNSA in the germline V gene. This CDR3 has 13 amino acids.

The rearrangement links TRBV6-6 to TRBJ1-5, with D unresolved. V was clipped by 5 bases and J by 1 base, with 6 bases between them. This CDR3 spans 13 amino acids. Germline V CDR1 and CDR2: MNHNY, SVGAGI (reference sequence). The DNA for the CDR3 is TGTGCCAGCAGTCAGAGGAGCAATCAGCCCCAGCATTTT. The encoded protein is CASSQRSNQPQHF.